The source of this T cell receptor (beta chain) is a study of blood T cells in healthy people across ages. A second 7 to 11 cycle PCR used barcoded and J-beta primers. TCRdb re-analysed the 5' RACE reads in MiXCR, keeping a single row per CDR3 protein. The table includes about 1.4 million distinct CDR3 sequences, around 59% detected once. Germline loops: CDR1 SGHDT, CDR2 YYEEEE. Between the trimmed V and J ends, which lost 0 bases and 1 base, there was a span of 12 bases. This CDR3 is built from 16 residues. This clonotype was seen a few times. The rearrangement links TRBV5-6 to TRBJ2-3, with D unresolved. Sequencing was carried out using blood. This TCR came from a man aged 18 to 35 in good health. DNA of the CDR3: TGTGCCAGCAGCTTGGTCATACTTTTTGGCACAGATACGCAGTATTTT. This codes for CASSLVILFGTDTQYF. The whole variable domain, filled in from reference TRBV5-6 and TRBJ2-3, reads DAGVTQSPTHLIKTRGQQVTLRCSPKSGHDTVSWYQQALGQGPQFIFQYYEEEERQRGNFPDRFSGHQFPNYSSELNVNALLLGDSALYLCASSLVILFGTDTQYFGPGTRLTVL.